A selection of T cell receptor beta chains follows, all from one sample in a study of cytomegalovirus exposure and HLA in healthy donors. TCRdb's table, derived via immunoSEQ multiplex PCR, lists solely in-frame clones and lacks some. The sample has 130,000 or so clones, 81% seen once. Sequenced: PBMCs. The receptors derive from a man in his forties in good health and CMV-seronegative. CDR3s include the opening cysteine and the closing phenylalanine or tryptophan. The D gene is left open where the match is weak. Clone sizes are given selectively: once, few, many, or a class where the clone is expanded.

>NA|TRBV2|TRBJ1-5|NA
TGTGCCAGCACCGAAGGGCTCAGGGGCGGGAATCAGCCCCAGCATTTT
CASTEGLRGGNQPQHF
>NA|TRBV10-2|TRBJ2-1|NA
TGCGCCAGCAGTGATCTGGCCTTACCCTACAATGAGCAGTTCTTC
CASSDLALPYNEQFF
>TRBD1|TRBV27|TRBJ1-1|medium-sized
TGTGCCAGCAGTTCAGGGGGATCAGTCACTGAAGCTTTCTTT
CASSSGGSVTEAFF
>TRBD2|TRBV15|TRBJ2-7|NA
TGTGCCACCAAGACTAGCGCGGGCTCCTACGAGCAGTACTTC
CATKTSAGSYEQYF
>TRBD2|TRBV5-1|TRBJ2-1|NA
TGCGCCAGCAGCTTGGAGGGCGGGAGGACTATCTATGAGCAGTTCTTC
CASSLEGGRTIYEQFF
>NA|TRBV6-5|TRBJ1-3|NA
TGTGCCAGCAGTCGGACAGACGTCGAAAGCACCATATATTTT
CASSRTDVESTIYF
>TRBD1|TRBV19|TRBJ2-7|NA
TGTGCCAGTAGTAAAAACCCCGGACAGGGGGGCTACGAGCAGTACTTC
CASSKNPGQGGYEQYF
>TRBD2|TRBV7-9|TRBJ2-7|NA
TGTGCCAGCAGCCCCCTAGCGGGAGCTATCTACGAGCAGTACTTC
CASSPLAGAIYEQYF
>NA|TRBV6-5|TRBJ2-6|NA
TGTGCCAGCAGAGAACCAACCTCTGGGGCCAACGGCCTGACTTTC
CASREPTSGANGLTF
>NA|TRBV5-4|TRBJ2-3|NA
TGTGCCAGCAGCTCTGAGGACTCCCCTTTCAGGCAGTATTTT
CASSSEDSPFRQYF
>TRBD1|TRBV7-6|TRBJ1-3|NA
TGTGCCAGCAGCAGTGCGACAGGGACAAACACCATATATTTT
CASSSATGTNTIYF
>TRBD2|TRBV7-6|TRBJ2-1|NA
TGTGCCAGCAGCCCTGGACTAGCGGGAGGGCCTCTTTACAATGAGCAGTTCTTC
CASSPGLAGGPLYNEQFF
>TRBD2|TRBV5-4|TRBJ2-7|once
TGTGCCAGCAGCCCGGGGACTAGCGAGGCCTACGAGCAGTACTTC
CASSPGTSEAYEQYF
>TRBD2|TRBV7-3|TRBJ2-1|NA
TGTGCCAGCAGCCCGACTAGCGGGAGCTCCTACAATGAGCAGTTCTTC
CASSPTSGSSYNEQFF
>NA|TRBV7-2|TRBJ1-4|NA
TGTGCCAGCAGCTTATTGACTTCCTATGAAAAACTGTTTTTT
CASSLLTSYEKLFF
>NA|TRBV5-4|TRBJ1-3|NA
TGTGCCAGCAGCCCGATGCCAGGGACTGGAAACACCATATATTTT
CASSPMPGTGNTIYF
>TRBD1|TRBV18|TRBJ2-3|NA
TGTGCCAGCTCACCACCAGGGGGCCGTGGAGATACGCAGTATTTT
CASSPPGGRGDTQYF
>NA|TRBV6-5|TRBJ2-5|NA
TGTGCCAGCATCAATCCAGTCGGGCGACGGGAGCAGTACTTC
CASINPVGRREQYF
>NA|TRBV6-5|TRBJ1-3|NA
TGTGCCAGCAGGGGGGGGGCCGGAAACACCATATATTTT
CASRGGAGNTIYF
>TRBD1|TRBV19|TRBJ2-3|few
TGTGCCAGTAGTAGTGGGACAGGCTTTGACCGAGGAGATACGCAGTATTTT
CASSSGTGFDRGDTQYF
>NA|TRBV6-5|TRBJ1-1|NA
TGTGCCAGCAGTTACTCCCAGGGCGGGAACACTGAAGCTTTCTTT
CASSYSQGGNTEAFF
>NA|TRBV28|TRBJ2-6|once
TGTGCCAGCAGTTTATCGGGGGTGGGGGCCAACGTCCTGACTTTC
CASSLSGVGANVLTF
>TRBD2|TRBV28|TRBJ2-7|NA
TGTGCCAGCAGCTATAGACTAGCGGAGCCAACCTACGAGCAGTACTTC
CASSYRLAEPTYEQYF
>NA|TRBV25-1|TRBJ1-2|NA
TGTGCCAGCAGTGCGGACACCGCGTTTTCAGGCTACACCTTC
CASSADTAFSGYTF
>TRBD1|TRBV5-1|TRBJ1-1|NA
TGCGCCAGCAGCTTGGCCCCGACAGGGGACGACACTGAAGCTTTCTTT
CASSLAPTGDDTEAFF
>TRBD1|TRBV9|TRBJ2-5|once
TGTGCCAGCAGCGAGGGGGCAGATCCAGGGACCCAGTACTTC
CASSEGADPGTQYF
>NA|TRBV5-6|TRBJ1-5|few
TGTGCCAGCAGCTATTCAGGGGCTCAGCCCCAGCATTTT
CASSYSGAQPQHF
>TRBD2|TRBV10-3|TRBJ2-2|NA
TGTGCCATCAGTGATCTTACCCGTGGCAGGGAAGCGGGGGCACGAGGCACCGGGGAGCTGTTTTTT
CAISDLTRGREAGARGTGELFF
>NA|TRBV5-6|TRBJ1-2|NA
TGTGCCAGCAGCTTTCGGGGGTTTAGGGACTATGGCTACACCTTC
CASSFRGFRDYGYTF
>TRBD1|TRBV5-1|TRBJ1-4|NA
TGCGCCAGCAGCTATCAGGGGGCGCAGGATGAAAAACTGTTTTTT
CASSYQGAQDEKLFF
>NA|TRBV6-5|TRBJ1-6|NA
TGTGCCAGCAGCCTCGAGGGAAGGAATTCACCCCTCCACTTT
CASSLEGRNSPLHF
>TRBD2|TRBV18|TRBJ2-5|once
TGTGCCAGCTCCCCTCAAGGAGCGGGAGGTTCAGAGACCCAGTACTTC
CASSPQGAGGSETQYF
>NA|TRBV27|TRBJ2-1|NA
TGTGCCAGCACCCCCTGGGGGGGCCTCTACAATGAGCAGTTCTTC
CASTPWGGLYNEQFF
>TRBD2|TRBV9|TRBJ2-1|NA
TGTGCCAGCAGCTCCTCCCCGGGACTAGCCTCCAATGAGCAGTTCTTC
CASSSSPGLASNEQFF
>TRBD1|TRBV7-9|TRBJ2-3|NA
TGTGCCAGCAGCATAGGACAGGGAACAGATACGCAGTATTTT
CASSIGQGTDTQYF
>TRBD1|TRBV27|TRBJ2-2|NA
TGTGCCAGCAGTCTTGGGACAGGGAGGGTCGGGGAGCTGTTTTTT
CASSLGTGRVGELFF
>NA|TRBV9|TRBJ2-5|NA
TGTGCCAGCAGCGTACACGGGAGTACAGAGACCCAGTACTTC
CASSVHGSTETQYF
>NA|TRBV11-3|TRBJ2-3|NA
TGTGCCAGCAGCTTAGTTGGAGCTAGCACAGATACGCAGTATTTT
CASSLVGASTDTQYF
>TRBD2|TRBV7-2|TRBJ2-3|NA
TGTGCCAGCAGCGGAAAGACTAGCGGGAGGGCATTGGATACGCAGTATTTT
CASSGKTSGRALDTQYF
>TRBD1|TRBV9|TRBJ2-7|NA
TGTGCCAGCAGCGTAGGACAGGGTGCCTACGAGCAGTACTTC
CASSVGQGAYEQYF
>NA|TRBV11-1|TRBJ1-2|NA
TGTGCCAGCAGCCTAAATTACTACAGGGTCGGCTACACCTTC
CASSLNYYRVGYTF
>NA|TRBV9|TRBJ2-7|few
TGTGCCAGCAGCGCCACGGGCTACGAGCAGTACTTC
CASSATGYEQYF
>NA|TRBV30|TRBJ1-1|NA
TGTGCCTGGACTCGATTAGAGAACACTGAAGCTTTCTTT
CAWTRLENTEAFF
>TRBD2|TRBV2|TRBJ2-1|NA
TGTGCCAGCAGTGAAGATGGACTAGCGGGAGTCACTGAGCAGTTCTTC
CASSEDGLAGVTEQFF
>NA|TRBV5-1|TRBJ2-2|NA
TGCGCCAGCAGCGCAGTAAGCGTCTCAATCGGGGAGCTGTTTTTT
CASSAVSVSIGELFF
>NA|TRBV19|TRBJ2-7|NA
TGTGCCAGTAGTATAGGGGGAGGAGGCGAGCAGTACTTC
CASSIGGGGEQYF
>NA|TRBV29-1|TRBJ1-5|NA
TGCAGCGTTGAAGATCGTTGGGAGGATTTGCGCAATCAGCCCCAGCATTTT
CSVEDRWEDLRNQPQHF
>TRBD2|TRBV30|TRBJ2-1|NA
TGTGCCTGGAGTGTACTAGCGGGGGTGGGGGAGCAGTTCTTC
CAWSVLAGVGEQFF
>NA|TRBV6-5|TRBJ2-7|NA
TGTGCCAGCAGTTACTCGATTTCTCAGGGGCCCTACGAGCAGTACTTC
CASSYSISQGPYEQYF
>TRBD1|TRBV7-2|TRBJ2-7|NA
TGTGCCAGCAGCTTAAGACAGGGACGGGACTACGAGCAGTACTTC
CASSLRQGRDYEQYF
>NA|TRBV30|TRBJ1-2|NA
TGTGCCTGGGACAAGGGGCTGTTCACTGGCTACACCTTC
CAWDKGLFTGYTF
>TRBD1|TRBV11-2|TRBJ1-3|NA
TGTGCCAGCAGTCCGACAGGGGGTGCTGGAAACACCATATATTTT
CASSPTGGAGNTIYF
>NA|TRBV7-9|TRBJ1-6|NA
TGTGCCAGCAGCCTGGGGGGGGGCTCCTATAATTCACCCCTCCACTTT
CASSLGGGSYNSPLHF
>NA|TRBV11-2|TRBJ2-1|NA
TGTGCCGGGAGGTCGGGGATCCACCGTCACAATGAGCAGTTCTTC
CAGRSGIHRHNEQFF
>NA|TRBV7-8|TRBJ2-5|NA
TGTGCCAGCAGCTTATTGGGCGGAACGGGGGAGCAGTACTTC
CASSLLGGTGEQYF
>NA|TRBV28|TRBJ1-2|NA
TGTGCCAGCAGCCCCGCCGGGGTTTCTCCGTATGGCTACACCTTC
CASSPAGVSPYGYTF
>TRBD2|TRBV5-1|TRBJ2-5|NA
TGCGCCAGCAGCCCAATTAGCGGGAGCCTCCAAGAGACCCAGTACTTC
CASSPISGSLQETQYF
>NA|TRBV30|TRBJ1-1|NA
TGTGCCTGGATGAACGACCGGGCCCAGGGGAACACTGAAGCTTTCTTT
CAWMNDRAQGNTEAFF
>NA|TRBV7-9|TRBJ2-7|NA
TGTGCCAGCAGCCGAAACAAACAGTACTTC
CASSRNKQYF
>TRBD1|TRBV27|TRBJ1-1|NA
TGTGCCAGCAGTTTGTGGACAGGGGTGACTGAAGCTTTCTTT
CASSLWTGVTEAFF